Following are 10 T cell receptor beta chains from one sample sequenced in a study of CD8 T cells in Susac syndrome. The authors reverse transcribed roughly 0.5 to 1 ug RNA with random hexamers. TCRdb recomputed calls from the immunoSEQ multiplex PCR reads with MiXCR, one row per CDR3 protein. In the table there are 150,000 to 200,000 distinct CDR3 sequences, 85% to 95% of which are singletons. Specimen: CD4+ T cells from PBMCs. These receptors all come from a human donor in good health.

This sequence joins TRBV7-9 and TRBJ2-5; weak D call: TRBD1 (6 bases). Germline assignment: CDR1 SEHNR and CDR2 FQNEAQ (reference sequence). The CDR3 contains 14 residues. Trimming pared 3 bases from V and 1 base from J, leaving 9 bases between. The CDR3 loop is CASSLGTTQETQYF. The CDR3 DNA follows: TGTGCCAGCAGCTTGGGGACAACCCAAGAGACCCAGTACTTC.

The CDR3 nucleotides are TGCAGCGTTGAAAAGCGGGGAACAGATACGCAGTATTTT. This sequence encodes CSVEKRGTDTQYF. V usage is TRBV29-1 and J usage is TRBJ2-3; 7 positions agree with TRBD2. The CDR3 length is 13 residues. CDR1 SQVTM and CDR2 ANQGSEA come from the germline V gene. V dropped 2 bases and J dropped 3; count of bases not matched to a gene: 2.

The chain employs TRBV5-1 and TRBJ2-3; D not certain. Trimming cost V 4 bases and J 0 bases, with 6 bases left between them. This CDR3 is built from 13 residues. CDR1 is SGHRS and CDR2 is YFSETQ in the germline V gene. CDR3 amino acids: CASSIESTDTQYF. In DNA, the CDR3 is TGCGCCAGCAGCATCGAGAGCACAGATACGCAGTATTTT.

The V gene is TRBV6-5, the J gene TRBJ2-7; weak D call: TRBD1 (5 bases). Between the trimmed V and J ends, which lost 2 bases and 0 bases, there was a span of 5 bases. This CDR3 is built from 13 residues. Germline values: CDR1 MNHEY, CDR2 SVGAGI. The CDR3 DNA follows: TGTGCCAGCAGTTACGGGGCCTCCTACGAGCAGTACTTC. Encoded protein: CASSYGASYEQYF.

V is TRBV5-6 and J is TRBJ1-5; D is unresolved. V lost 3 bases, J lost 2 bases, and 12 bases lay in between. The CDR3 is 15 residues long. The germline V gene has CDR1 SGHDT and CDR2 YYEEEE. The CDR3 DNA follows: TGTGCCAGCAGCTCCGGTGCAGGAGGCAATCAGCCCCAGCATTTT. Residues: CASSSGAGGNQPQHF.

The chain links TRBV15 to TRBJ1-2; D possibly corresponds to TRBD1 (5 bases). Germline V gene sequence: CDR1 LNHNV, CDR2 YYDKDF (reference sequence). The V end lost 1 base, the J end lost 1 base, and 10 bases lay between the germline ends. The CDR3 has 15 residues. The CDR3 DNA sequence: TGTGCCACCAGCAGAGTAGACAGTCTTAACTATGGCTACACCTTC. Amino acid sequence: CATSRVDSLNYGYTF.

V gene TRBV6-1 combines with J gene TRBJ2-7; no firm D call. V lost 7 bases to trimming and J lost 6 bases, with 10 bases between them. CDR3 size: 11 residues. Germline CDR1 MNHNS, CDR2 SASEGT. CDR3 sequence reads: CASTINSEQYF. CDR3 coding DNA: TGTGCCAGCACCATCAACAGCGAGCAGTACTTC.

This chain joins TRBV4-2 and TRBJ2-7, with 11 positions matching TRBD1. This CDR3 has 14 amino acids. Germline V gene lookup returns CDR1 LGHNA and CDR2 YNFKEQ. V gave up 3 bases and J gave up 2 bases; unmatched junction bases: 0. As DNA, the CDR3 is TGTGCCAGCAGCCAGGGACAGGGGGCCTACGAGCAGTACTTC. It is translated as CASSQGQGAYEQYF.

The chain has TRBV2 and TRBJ2-7, with 10 bases lining up with TRBD2. The trim removed 3 bases at V and 4 bases at J, leaving 3 bases unmatched. There are 14 residues in the CDR3. The germline V gene has CDR1 SNHLY and CDR2 FYNNEI. The CDR3 spells CASSDSGGKYEQYF. The CDR3 DNA reads as TGTGCCAGCAGTGATAGCGGGGGGAAGTACGAGCAGTACTTC.

This chain uses TRBV20-1 with TRBJ1-2, with D perhaps TRBD1 (5 bases). V was cut by 2 bases and J by 2 bases, with 18 bases left in between. CDR3 length: 16 residues. Looked up from germline, CDR1 is DFQATT and CDR2 is SNEGSKA (reference sequence). In nucleotides, the CDR3 is TGCAGTGCTAGACTACCCTGGGCGGGGCCAAACTATGGCTACACCTTC. Translating gives CSARLPWAGPNYGYTF.